These 20 T cell receptor beta chains share one sample of origin, sequenced in a study of blood T cell repertoires in COVID-19. Assay: immunoSEQ multiplex PCR; the TCRdb copy retains only in-frame clones and omits some. The data contain 300,000 or so clones, 80% to 90% of them singletons. Input material: PBMCs or T cells enriched from blood (not recorded which). These receptors came from a woman aged 18-29 years who had recovered from COVID-19.

This chain uses TRBV6-1 with TRBJ1-5; weak D call: TRBD1 (5 bases). Germline-derived CDR1 and CDR2 are MNHNS and SASEGT. The CDR3 contains 16 residues. The V and J ends lost 4 bases and 6 bases respectively, with 19 bases between them. The CDR3 spells CASSALGQTRGQPQHF. The CDR3 DNA is TGTGCCAGCAGTGCCCTAGGACAAACACGCGGTCAGCCCCAGCATTTT.

This chain connects TRBV7-8 to TRBJ1-6, with D hard to call. The CDR3 contains 13 residues. Germline V gives CDR1 SGHVS, CDR2 FQNEAQ. With 5 bases removed from V and 12 bases from J, the gap between germline ends came to 14 bases. CDR3 in amino acids: CASSRTDEGPLHF. CDR3 sequence (DNA): TGTGCCAGCAGCCGGACTGACGAGGGACCCCTCCACTTT. Together with reference TRBV7-8 and TRBJ1-6, the CDR3 gives the full variable domain: GAGVSQSPRYKVAKRGQDVALRCDPISGHVSLFWYQQALGQGPEFLTYFQNEAQLDKSGLPSDRFFAERPEGSVSTLKIQRTQQEDSAVYLCASSRTDEGPLHFGNGTRLTVT.

V is TRBV5-5 and J is TRBJ2-1; 10 bases map to TRBD2. Germline CDR1 and CDR2: SGHKS and YYEKEE (reference sequence). This CDR3 comprises 19 residues. Unmatched junction bases numbered 12, after V lost 3 bases and J lost 0 bases. The CDR3 sequence is CASSSLAGGVMGSYNEQFF. The CDR3 nucleotides are TGTGCCAGCAGCTCCTTAGCGGGAGGAGTCATGGGCTCCTACAATGAGCAGTTCTTC.

The J gene is TRBJ2-7, the V gene TRBV3-1 (or the pseudogene TRBV3-2); D perhaps matches TRBD2 (5 bases). The germline V and J ends were trimmed by 4 bases and 5 bases, with 15 bases remaining between them. The CDR3 loop spans 14 amino acids. Germline V gene sequence: CDR1 LGHDT, CDR2 YNNKEL (reference sequence). The CDR3 DNA reads TGTGCCAGCAGCCCCGGGGTCGTACGGGACGAGCAGTACTTC. This encodes CASSPGVVRDEQYF.

This clone was recorded only once. The rearrangement uses TRBV10-3 and TRBJ1-1, with D possibly being TRBD1 (5 bases). V lost 6 bases to trimming and J lost 1 base, with 9 bases between them. There are 13 residues in the CDR3. Germline CDR1 reads ENHRY; CDR2 reads SYGVKD. CDR3 DNA sequence: TGTGCCATCAGCTGGGGCAGGAACACTGAAGCTTTCTTT. Translation gives CAISWGRNTEAFF.

This chain connects TRBV9 to TRBJ1-2; possibly TRBD1 for D (6 bases). Trimming shortened V by 6 bases and J by 0 bases, and 15 bases separated the two germline ends. Germline CDR1 is SGDLS and CDR2 is YYNGEE. The CDR3 runs to 15 residues. CDR3 coding DNA: TGTGCCAGCAACCGCAGGACAGATGCTAACTATGGCTACACCTTC. This gives the protein CASNRRTDANYGYTF.

This clone occurred once. The V call is TRBV4-1, the J call TRBJ2-6; TRBD2 matches at 7 bases. The V gene end was trimmed by 1 base and the J gene end by 1 base; junction bases not matched to a gene: 7. The CDR3 length is 18 residues. Germline CDR1 and CDR2: MGHRA and YSYEKL. CDR3 nucleotides: TGCGCCAGCAGCCAAGTTGAGACTAGCATTTCTGGGGCCAACGTCCTGACTTTC. This translates into CASSQVETSISGANVLTF.

The chain is built from TRBV5-1 and TRBJ2-2, with 9 nucleotides matching TRBD1. The germline gives CDR1 SGHRS, CDR2 YFSETQ. After removal of 6 bases from V and 7 bases from J, the junction contained 7 bases not matched to a gene. This CDR3 is built from 14 residues. CDR3 region: CASTPGTGIGELFF. The CDR3 DNA sequence: TGCGCCAGCACCCCTGGGACAGGGATCGGGGAGCTGTTTTTT.

Concerning this clone: In the same sample, other DNA sequences code for this CDR3. This sequence joins TRBV9 and TRBJ1-5; the D gene is possibly TRBD1 (5 bases). The germline V gene encodes CDR1 SGDLS and CDR2 YYNGEE. V dropped 0 bases and J dropped 1 base, with 5 bases sitting between them. CDR3 length: 14 amino acids. CDR3 loop: CASSVAGSNQPQHF. The CDR3 DNA is TGTGCCAGCAGCGTAGCAGGGAGCAATCAGCCCCAGCATTTT.

The rearrangement joins TRBV9 to TRBJ1-2; maybe TRBD1 (6 bases). Germline V CDR1 and CDR2: SGDLS, YYNGEE. The CDR3 is 14 amino acids. V was clipped by 0 bases and J by 4 bases, with 10 bases between them. The DNA for the CDR3 is TGTGCCAGCAGCGTAGACAGGGCCATCTATGGCTACACCTTC. Encoded protein: CASSVDRAIYGYTF.

The chain couples TRBV2 to TRBJ1-6, with D unresolved. This CDR3 is 13 amino acids long. Trimming took off 3 bases at V and 7 bases at J, with 7 bases between the two ends. Germline loops: CDR1 SNHLY, CDR2 FYNNEI. The CDR3 DNA is TGTGCCAGCAGTGATACAGAAAATTCACCCCTCCACTTT. It yields the protein CASSDTENSPLHF.

This clone was observed a few times. The chain has TRBV19 and TRBJ2-5; D perhaps matches TRBD2 (7 bases). The CDR3 extends over 16 amino acids. The germline CDR1 and CDR2 sequences are LNHDA and SQIVND (reference sequence). Trimming took 6 bases from V and 4 from J, leaving 21 bases between them. For the CDR3, the DNA is TGTGCCAGTAGCTTCTCTGCGGGGGCCGTGGGAGAGACCCAGTACTTC. Its translation is CASSFSAGAVGETQYF.

This chain uses TRBV28 with TRBJ1-2; 7 nucleotides line up with TRBD1. This CDR3 has 11 amino acids. The trim removed 10 bases at V and 6 bases at J, leaving 5 bases unmatched. Germline V CDR1 and CDR2: MDHEN, SYDVKM. The CDR3 DNA is TGTGCCACCACCGGGACAGATGGCTACACCTTC. Protein product: CATTGTDGYTF.

The genes are TRBV19 and TRBJ1-5; D remains ambiguous. This CDR3 is built from 17 residues. Germline-derived CDR1 and CDR2 are LNHDA and SQIVND (reference sequence). Trimming stripped 7 bases from V and 1 base from J, with 20 bases between. CDR3 in DNA: TGTGCCAGTAAGCCCCGAAATGGTCCCTCCAGCAATCAGCCCCAGCATTTT. Its protein product is CASKPRNGPSSNQPQHF. The whole variable domain, filled in from reference TRBV19 and TRBJ1-5, reads DGGITQSPKYLFRKEGQNVTLSCEQNLNHDAMYWYRQDPGQGLRLIYYSQIVNDFQKGDIAEGYSVSREKKESFPLTVTSAQKNPTAFYLCASKPRNGPSSNQPQHFGDGTRLSIL.

Concerning this clone itself: The same CDR3 arises from other DNA sequences in this sample as well. This chain uses TRBV3-1 (or the pseudogene TRBV3-2) with TRBJ1-2; 8 bases match TRBD1. Trimming cost V 4 bases and J 0 bases; bases outside gene matches: 1. This CDR3 has 14 residues. CDR1 is LGHDT and CDR2 is YNNKEL in the germline V gene (reference sequence). DNA for the CDR3: TGTGCCAGCAGCCCGACAGGGGCTAACTATGGCTACACCTTC. Amino acid sequence: CASSPTGANYGYTF.

The V call is TRBV6-6, the J call TRBJ2-5; no clear D. V lost 0 bases and J 10 bases, leaving 9 bases between the germline ends. CDR1 and CDR2 from the germline V gene are MNHNY and SVGAGI (reference sequence). There are 12 residues in the CDR3. CDR3 loop: CASSYSADNQYF. In DNA form, the CDR3 reads TGTGCCAGCAGTTACTCAGCAGACAACCAGTACTTC.

J is TRBJ1-2 and V is TRBV5-5; TRBD1 is a possible D gene (6 bases). Trimming removed 3 bases at V and 2 bases at J, with 11 bases between. The germline gives CDR1 SGHKS, CDR2 YYEKEE (reference sequence). This CDR3 comprises 14 residues. CDR3 sequence reads: CASSWLQGNYGYTF. CDR3 DNA sequence: TGTGCCAGCAGCTGGTTGCAGGGGAACTATGGCTACACCTTC.

This chain uses TRBV7-9 with TRBJ1-2; 10 bases are shared with TRBD1. J was trimmed by 6 bases and V by 5 bases; bases with no gene match: 6. CDR1 is SEHNR and CDR2 is FQNEAQ in the germline V gene (reference sequence). This CDR3 region has 14 residues. CDR3 in amino acids: CASSPTGQGHGYTF. In DNA, the CDR3 is TGTGCCAGCAGCCCGACGGGACAGGGGCATGGCTACACCTTC.

The chain couples TRBV5-5 to TRBJ2-5; weak D call: TRBD1 (8 bases). The CDR3 totals 13 residues. V was pared by 2 bases and J by 8 bases, with 13 bases between. CDR1 SGHKS and CDR2 YYEKEE come from the germline V gene (reference sequence). CDR3: CASSFTGGETQYF. The CDR3, as DNA: TGTGCCAGCAGCTTCACAGGGGGGGAAACCCAGTACTTC.

This chain connects TRBV9 to TRBJ1-5; 7 bases map to TRBD1. This CDR3 contains 15 residues. With V trimmed by 4 bases and J by 0 bases, 4 bases remained unmatched. Germline V lookup: CDR1 SGDLS, CDR2 YYNGEE. CDR3 DNA: TGTGCCAGCAGCCCACAGGGGTATAGCAATCAGCCCCAGCATTTT. It codes for CASSPQGYSNQPQHF.